This record looks at one T cell receptor (beta chain) sequence and its context. The protocol was immunoSEQ multiplex PCR, while the TCRdb copy is restricted to in-frame clones and leaves out a portion. The sample holds fewer than 200,000 clones, 80% to 95% seen once. This CDR3 has 15 residues. Trimming took 0 bases from V and 4 from J, leaving 9 bases between them. Per germline, CDR1 MNHNY and CDR2 SVGAGI (reference sequence). The data are from a study of control samples from healthy donors and cancer patients. V usage is TRBV6-6 and J usage is TRBJ1-4, with a weak D call TRBD1 (5 bases). This receptor was identified in a young man in good health. Material: blood. The CDR3, as DNA: TGTGCCAGCAGTTACTCAGGGGCGGTTAATGAAAAACTGTTTTTT. Its protein product is CASSYSGAVNEKLFF.